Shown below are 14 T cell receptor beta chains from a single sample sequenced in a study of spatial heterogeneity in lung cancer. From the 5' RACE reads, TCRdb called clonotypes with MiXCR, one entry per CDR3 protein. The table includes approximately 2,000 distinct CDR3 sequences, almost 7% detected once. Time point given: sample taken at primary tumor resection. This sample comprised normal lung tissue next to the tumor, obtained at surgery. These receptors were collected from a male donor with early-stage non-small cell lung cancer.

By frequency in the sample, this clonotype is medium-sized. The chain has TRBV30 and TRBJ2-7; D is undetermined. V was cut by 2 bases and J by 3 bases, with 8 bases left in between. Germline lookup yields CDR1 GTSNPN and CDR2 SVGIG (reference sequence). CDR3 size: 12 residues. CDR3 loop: CAWSWADYEQYF. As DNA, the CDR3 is TGTGCCTGGAGTTGGGCAGACTACGAGCAGTACTTC.

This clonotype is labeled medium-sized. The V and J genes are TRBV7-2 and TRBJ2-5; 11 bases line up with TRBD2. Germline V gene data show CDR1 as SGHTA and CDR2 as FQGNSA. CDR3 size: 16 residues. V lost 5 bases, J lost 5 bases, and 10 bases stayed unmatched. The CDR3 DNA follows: TGTGCCAGCAGCAGTACTAGCGGGAGAGGCACGGAGACCCAGTACTTC. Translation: CASSSTSGRGTETQYF.

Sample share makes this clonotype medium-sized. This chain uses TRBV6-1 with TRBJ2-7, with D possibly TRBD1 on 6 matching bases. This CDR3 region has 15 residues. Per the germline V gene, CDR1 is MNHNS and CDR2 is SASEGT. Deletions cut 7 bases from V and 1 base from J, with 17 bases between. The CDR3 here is CASKIYSRGSYEQYF. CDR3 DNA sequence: TGTGCCAGCAAGATCTACTCCAGGGGATCCTACGAGCAGTACTTC.

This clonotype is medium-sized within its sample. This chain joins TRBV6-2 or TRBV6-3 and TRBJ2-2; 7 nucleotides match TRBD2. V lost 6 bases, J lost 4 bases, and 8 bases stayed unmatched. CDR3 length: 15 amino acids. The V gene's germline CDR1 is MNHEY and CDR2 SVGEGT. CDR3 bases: TGTGCCAGCAGATTTGGCCTAGCGGCCACCGGGGAGCTGTTTTTT. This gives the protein CASRFGLAATGELFF.

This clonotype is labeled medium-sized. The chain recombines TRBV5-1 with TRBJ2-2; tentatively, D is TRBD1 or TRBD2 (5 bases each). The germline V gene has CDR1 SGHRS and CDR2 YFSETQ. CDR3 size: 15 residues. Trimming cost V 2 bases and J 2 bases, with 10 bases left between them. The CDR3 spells CASSLLGTNTGELFF. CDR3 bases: TGCGCCAGCAGCTTACTTGGGACCAACACCGGGGAGCTGTTTTTT.

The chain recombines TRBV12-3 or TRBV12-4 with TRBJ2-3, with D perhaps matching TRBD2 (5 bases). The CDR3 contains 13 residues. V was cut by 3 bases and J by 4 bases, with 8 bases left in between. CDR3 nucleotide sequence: TGTGCCAGCAGTTTTAGGCGGGCAGATACGCAGTATTTT. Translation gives CASSFRRADTQYF.

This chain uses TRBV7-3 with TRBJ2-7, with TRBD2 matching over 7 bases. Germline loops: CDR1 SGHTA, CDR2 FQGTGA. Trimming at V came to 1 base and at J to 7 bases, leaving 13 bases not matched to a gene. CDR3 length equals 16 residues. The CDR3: CASSLSGSGIPPEQYF. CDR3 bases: TGTGCCAGCAGCTTAAGTGGCAGCGGGATTCCCCCAGAGCAGTACTTC.

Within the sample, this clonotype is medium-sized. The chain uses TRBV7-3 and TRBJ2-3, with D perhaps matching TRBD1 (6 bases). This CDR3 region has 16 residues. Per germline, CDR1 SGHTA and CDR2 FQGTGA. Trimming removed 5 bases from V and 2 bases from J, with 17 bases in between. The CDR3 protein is CASSLRGSTSTDTQYF. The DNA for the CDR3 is TGTGCCAGCAGCCTCAGGGGATCGACGTCCACAGATACGCAGTATTTT.

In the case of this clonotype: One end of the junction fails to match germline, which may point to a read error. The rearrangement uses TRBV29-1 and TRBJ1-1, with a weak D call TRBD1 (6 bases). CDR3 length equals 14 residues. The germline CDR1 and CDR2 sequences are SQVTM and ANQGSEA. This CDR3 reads CSVPGGGGNTEAFF. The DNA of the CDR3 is TGCAGCGTCCCTGGAGGGGGAGGGAACACTGAAGCTTTTTTT.

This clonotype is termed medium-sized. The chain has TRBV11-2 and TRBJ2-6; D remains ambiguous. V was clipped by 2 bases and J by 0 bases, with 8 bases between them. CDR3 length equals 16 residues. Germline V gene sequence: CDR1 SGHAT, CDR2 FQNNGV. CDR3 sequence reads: CASSLPGYSGANVLTF. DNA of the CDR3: TGTGCCAGCAGCTTACCAGGATACTCTGGGGCCAACGTCCTGACTTTC. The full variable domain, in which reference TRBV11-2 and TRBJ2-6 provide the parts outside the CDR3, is EAGVAQSPRYKIIEKRQSVAFWCNPISGHATLYWYQQILGQGPKLLIQFQNNGVVDDSQLPKDRFSAERLKGVDSTLKIQPAKLEDSAVYLCASSLPGYSGANVLTFGAGSRLTVL.

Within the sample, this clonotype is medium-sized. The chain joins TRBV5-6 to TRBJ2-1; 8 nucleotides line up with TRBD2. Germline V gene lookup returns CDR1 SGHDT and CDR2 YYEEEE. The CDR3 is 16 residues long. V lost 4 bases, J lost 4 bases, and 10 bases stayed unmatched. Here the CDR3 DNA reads TGTGCCAGCAGCCGGGATAGCGGGGCGTTTTACAATGAGCAGTTCTTC. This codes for CASSRDSGAFYNEQFF.

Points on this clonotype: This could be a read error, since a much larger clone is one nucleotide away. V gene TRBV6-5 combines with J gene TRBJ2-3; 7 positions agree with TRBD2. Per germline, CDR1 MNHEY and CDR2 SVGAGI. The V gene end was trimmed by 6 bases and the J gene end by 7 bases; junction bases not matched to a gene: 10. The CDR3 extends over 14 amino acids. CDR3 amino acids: CASSGGSGEHTQYF. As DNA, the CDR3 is TGTGCCAGCAGCGGCGGGAGTGGTGAGCATACGCAGTATTTT.

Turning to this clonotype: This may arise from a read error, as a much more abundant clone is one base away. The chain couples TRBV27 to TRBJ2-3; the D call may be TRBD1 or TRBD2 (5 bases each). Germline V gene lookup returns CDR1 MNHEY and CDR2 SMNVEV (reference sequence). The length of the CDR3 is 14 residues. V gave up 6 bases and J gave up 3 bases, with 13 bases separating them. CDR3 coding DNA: TGTGCCAGCAGCCGGGCAGGGAGAACAGATACGCAGTATTTT. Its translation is CASSRAGRTDTQYF.

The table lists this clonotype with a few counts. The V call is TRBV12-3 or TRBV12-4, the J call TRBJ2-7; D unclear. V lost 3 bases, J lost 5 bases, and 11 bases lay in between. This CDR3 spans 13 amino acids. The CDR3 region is CASSFPGSDEQYF. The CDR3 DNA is TGTGCCAGCAGTTTCCCCGGGTCCGACGAGCAGTACTTC.